What follows are 5 T cell receptor beta chains derived from one specimen sequenced in a study of T cell responses to AZD1222 COVID-19 vaccine. Data came from immunoSEQ multiplex PCR; TCRdb stores just in-frame clones and leaves some out. The table has around 110,000 clones, roughly nine tenths seen once. The starting material was peripheral blood, obtained 28 days after the second AZD1222 dose. These receptors came from an adult who received the AZD1222 COVID-19 vaccine.

The V call is TRBV28, the J call TRBJ2-7; TRBD1 aligns across 11 bases. This CDR3 region has 14 residues. The V gene end was trimmed by 8 bases and the J gene end by 2 bases; junction bases not matched to a gene: 5. Germline loops: CDR1 MDHEN, CDR2 SYDVKM. CDR3 sequence (DNA): TGTGCCAGCTGCGGGGACAGGGGGGCCTACGAGCAGTACTTC. Translated: CASCGDRGAYEQYF.

V gene TRBV3-1 (or the pseudogene TRBV3-2) combines with J gene TRBJ1-2; a possible D gene is TRBD1 (5 bases). The CDR3 extends over 14 amino acids. CDR1 is LGHDT, CDR2 YNNKEL, per germline (reference sequence). Trimming took off 0 bases at V and 7 bases at J, with 12 bases between the two ends. CDR3 residues: CASSQDLGAGGYTF. CDR3 bases: TGTGCCAGCAGCCAAGACCTCGGGGCGGGTGGCTACACCTTC.

The rearrangement joins TRBV28 to TRBJ1-5; no clear D gene. The CDR3 loop spans 14 amino acids. Germline-derived CDR1 and CDR2 are MDHEN and SYDVKM. Between the trimmed V and J ends, which lost 6 bases and 0 bases, there was a span of 9 bases. CDR3: CASRSFHSNQPQHF. CDR3 sequence (DNA): TGTGCCAGCAGGTCTTTCCATAGCAATCAGCCCCAGCATTTT.

The rearrangement joins TRBV15 to TRBJ1-5; D may be TRBD1 (5 bases). Deletions cut 3 bases from V and 6 bases from J, with 24 bases between. The CDR3 is made up of 18 amino acids. The germline gives CDR1 LNHNV, CDR2 YYDKDF (reference sequence). CDR3 coding DNA: TGTGCCACCAGCAGGGACCGATCATCAGGGAGAGTGCGTCAGCCCCAGCATTTT. Translated: CATSRDRSSGRVRQPQHF.

V gene TRBV3-1 (or the pseudogene TRBV3-2) combines with J gene TRBJ1-3; the D is unclear. The CDR3 runs 15 residues. V gave up 1 base and J gave up 0 bases, with 7 bases separating them. The germline V gene has CDR1 LGHDT and CDR2 YNNKEL (reference sequence). CDR3 sequence (DNA): TGTGCCAGCAGCCAAGTACCAGGCTCTGGAAACACCATATATTTT. Translation: CASSQVPGSGNTIYF.